This T cell receptor (beta chain) stems from a study of cytomegalovirus exposure and HLA in healthy donors (TCRdb year 2017). Describing the broader study: An earlier analysis of approximately 640 of the donors reported about 250 Gb of sequence data and 100 million to 140 million unique TCR beta sequences from about 200 million T cells. Donor age, sex, ethnicity and CMV serostatus were collected together with the repertoire data. An early release covering around 630 HLA-typed donors comprised about 290 gigabases of sequencing data and 85 million or so unique TCR sequences. High-throughput TCR immunosequencing, statistical association of individual TCRs with disease status, and machine learning were combined to predict cytomegalovirus infection status. All discovery cohort repertoires had been generated on a single sequencing platform. A later genetic analysis took genome-wide SNP genotypes for about 65% of the roughly 670 donors and used that subset as a discovery cohort. Typing coverage varied by locus: roughly 620-640 donors for A, B, C, DRB1 and DQB1; roughly 500 for DQA1; around 570 for DPA1; around 490 for DPB1. Five DR-DQ haplotypes were handled as single units for association and clustering, since linkage in the cohort was strong. An earlier analysis of some 500 of the donors applied high-throughput TCR beta sequencing to assess whether each TCR beta V gene segment acted as functional or pseudogenic. On average, approximately 250,000 unique TCR beta nucleotide sequences were sequenced per donor among 350 to 400 genotyped donors of the cohort, with roughly 18% of those sequences being non-productive. Of the roughly 400 genotyped donors, over 70% fell in the genetic ancestry cluster associated with self-reported Caucasian donors. The study aimed to test whether signatures of past pathogen exposure could be identified by cataloging public T cell receptors. Rather than drawing on any new phenotypic data, the later analysis identified candidate immune exposures from TCR beta sequences and the way those sequences occurred across donors. Using immunosequencing, the study profiled T cell repertoires from 640 or so subjects and related those repertoires to cytomegalovirus serostatus. Class I and class II HLA loci were covered by the typing at four-digit resolution. A later analysis re-examined previously published TCR beta repertoires from 610 or so donors and added high-resolution HLA genotyping to investigate patterns of TCR occurrence. A separate validation cohort of roughly 120 different subjects was used in addition to the approximately 700-subject first cohort.

As regards this clone: Its specific antigen is unknown. The record has no base qualities; no much larger clone is one base away.

The paper as a whole reports these results and caveats: Correlated functional status among segregating V segments might be attributable to linkage disequilibrium, but an unknown experimental factor could not be ruled out. Strong co-occurrence of HLA alleles, especially DR and DQ, made assigning TCR associations to individual alleles difficult. Because counts were too low, roughly 17 rarely observed V segments, including chromosome 9 orphons, were left out of the earlier analysis of 587 of the donors. A later analysis found that TCR association rates varied across HLA loci, with DRB1 alleles showing the most associated TCRs and HLA-C alleles the fewest. A group of highly shared sequence variants was considered likely to be a technical artifact of the sequencing pipeline. The classifier was reported to diagnose cytomegalovirus status with high specificity and sensitivity in both the original and validation cohorts. A later analysis reported that several top co-occurrence clusters appeared linked to parvovirus B19, influenza, CMV and Epstein-Barr virus. The presence/absence analyses assumed that sequencing depth was roughly uniform across donors, and that assumption may not be true. In a later analysis, most CMV-associated TCR beta chains were found to appear HLA-restricted, with HLA associations seemingly driven largely by CMV exposure. The only immune exposure information available for the cohort was CMV serostatus. The cohort was sequenced for TCR beta chains only, and without alpha or paired-chain data the features that could be detected were limited. According to a later genetic analysis, donors in an Asian-associated ancestry cluster had fewer N-insertions in productive TCRs than the approximately 610-donor mean. HLA typing was unavailable for some donors at each locus, so association tests used only the typed subset. In a later analysis, HLA-associated TCR beta chains were found to be more clonally expanded and to have lower generation probabilities than equally common non-associated chains. A few of the identified cytomegalovirus-associated TCR beta chains were confirmed in vitro to be specific for cytomegalovirus antigens. V-gene and J-gene trimming of TCR beta chains was associated with a missense DCLRE1C variant in a later genetic analysis, and the association was replicated in an independent cohort. A further reported finding was that TCR beta sequences accurately predicted the HLA-A and HLA-B alleles for most subjects in the first cohort. While some public TCRs were present in many individuals, most TCR sequences turned up only very rarely across donors. In an earlier analysis of some 540 of the donors, most TCR beta V segments appeared in productive rearrangements about 90% or about 30% of the time, broadly matching IMGT annotations. According to the authors, the approach could potentially be generalized to other disease states and immunological phenotypes. Because the 87-base-pair reads could not distinguish some IMGT-functional V segments, including TRBV6-2 and TRBV6-3, those segments were excluded. A total of 150 to 200 TCR beta chains were listed by the study as associated with cytomegalovirus. At a false discovery rate of 0.05, a later analysis linked under 20,000 TCR beta sequences to specific HLA alleles.

The CDR3 holds 14 amino acids from the cysteine to the phenylalanine. The kept DNA is CDR3 alone, 42 bases in frame from the first base. V lost 4 bases and J lost 10 bases, and the count of bases not matched to a germline gene is 6. CDR1 is given as LNHDA and CDR2 as SQIVND, both from the germline V gene (reference sequence). The method was the immunoSEQ multiplex PCR assay. For the multiplex PCR, a mixture combining 60 forward primers for TCR Vbeta segments and 13 reverse primers for TCR Jbeta segments was used. Amplification of the CDR3 region of rearranged TCR beta genes was performed with a multiplex PCR assay on genomic DNA. The Illumina HiSeq System was used to sequence the amplified TCR beta libraries as 87-base-pair reads. The original methods were these. In a later analysis, roughly 80 million unique TCR beta chains were counted across the roughly 670 repertoires, and approximately 11 million of these chains were shared by at least two donors. To remove PCR and sequencing errors, raw reads were error-corrected and collapsed into unique sequences using a nearest-neighbor algorithm that merged closely related sequences. CDR3 sequences were aligned to IMGT reference sequences to assign V, D and J gene segments. For a sequence to be retained, a match of at least six nucleotides was required to both a V gene segment and a J gene segment. Rearrangements were classified as productive when the CDR3 lacked stop codons and remained in frame with V and J, and all other rearrangements were classified as non-productive. Following IMGT convention, CDR3 was defined as the stretch from the second conserved V-encoded cysteine up to the conserved J-encoded phenylalanine. The earlier analysis of some 550 of the donors excluded any sequence lacking an unambiguous match to a single V gene segment. An earlier analysis of a few hundred of the donors classified V segments as functional when productive rearrangements were above 56.7% and as segregating when the standard deviation between donors was above 5%. A statistical classification framework was developed to diagnose cytomegalovirus status using the catalog of TCR beta chain sequences. V and J gene assignment, in a later analysis, came from comparing TCR nucleotide sequences with IMGT/GENE-DB human TR gene sequences. A later analysis assigned CDR3 sequences and most-parsimonious VDJ recombination scenarios with the TCRdist pipeline. In a later analysis, each TCR beta chain was defined by its CDR3 amino acid sequence together with its V-gene family, and reads lacking a unique V-gene family were excluded. To address suspected cross-contamination and a sequencing artifact, a later analysis removed a few hundred highly shared, low-generation-probability nucleotide sequences. In a later analysis, a clonal expansion index was calculated for each public chain from normalized within-repertoire ranks of inferred template counts. In a later analysis, generation probabilities were computed with a VDJ recombination model fitted to out-of-frame rearrangements, and the resulting probabilities were checked against IGoR. In a later analysis, hypergeometric tests were used to score TCR-TCR, TCR-HLA and TCR-CMV co-occurrence, with a repertoire-size bias correction applied to TCR pairs. A later analysis estimated false discovery rates by permuting HLA or CMV assignments 20 times. A later analysis grouped co-occurring TCRs with DBSCAN, adding TCRdist sequence similarity when clustering within HLA-allele-positive subsets. Co-occurrence clustering excluded repertoires with fewer than 30,000 or more than 120,000 public chains, plus five with anomalous nucleotide sharing. Not all clones reach the TCRdb copy of this immuneACCESS table, which keeps in-frame sequences only. Checked studies attribute under half of the gap to unresolved V genes and leave the rest unexplained. That table gives V, J and clone size, and the DNA gave D and trimming. In this sample the table shows more than 150,000 clones, approximately 84% of which occur a single time. In total, the top ten clones hold about 3.8% of the sample.

In total, over 600 healthy bone marrow donors made up the cohort. At the time of sampling, all cohort members were nominally healthy, though unrecorded immune exposures were likely present. The donor tested CMV seronegative and was one of the 352 seronegative cohort members. Each donor provided a peripheral blood sample, and peripheral blood mononuclear cells were used for TCR beta sequencing. The Qiagen DNeasy Blood Extraction Kit was used to extract genomic DNA from the blood cell samples. This TCR derives from a man over 45 in good health and CMV-seronegative. Sequencing input: PBMCs. The chain is made from TRBV19 and TRBJ1-5, with 11 bases in between that match TRBD1. The CDR3 is CASSTPGQGVPQHF. The DNA sequence follows: TGTGCCAGTAGTACACCGGGACAGGGGGTACCCCAGCATTTT.